The clone carrying this TCR beta chain was seen only a few times. Its antigen is as yet unknown. The data stem from a study of cytomegalovirus exposure and HLA in healthy donors. Across the study: The study placed approximately 80% of its roughly 400 genotyped donors in the Caucasian-associated ancestry cluster. Findings and limits, study-wide: TCR beta V- and J-gene trimming, according to a later analysis, was linked to a missense DCLRE1C variant. An assumption of roughly uniform sequencing depth across donors underlay the presence/absence analyses.

The PCR ran on 60 Vbeta and 13 Jbeta primers. Produced via immunoSEQ multiplex PCR; TCRdb's table is partial and in-frame only. This sample has about 150,000 clones, with roughly 80% found just once. Germline V lookup: CDR1 SGHTA, CDR2 FQGNSA. The CDR3 totals 17 residues. The V gene end was trimmed by 2 bases and the J gene end by 6 bases; junction bases not matched to a gene: 11. The V and J genes are TRBV7-2 and TRBJ2-4, with 9 nucleotides matching TRBD1. This TCR was recovered from a boy between 2 and 10 years old in good health and CMV-seronegative. Sequenced: PBMCs. In DNA form, the CDR3 reads TGTGCCAGCAGCTTACCGAGGGACAGGGAGGAGGGAAACATTCAGTACTTC. Translating gives CASSLPRDREEGNIQYF.